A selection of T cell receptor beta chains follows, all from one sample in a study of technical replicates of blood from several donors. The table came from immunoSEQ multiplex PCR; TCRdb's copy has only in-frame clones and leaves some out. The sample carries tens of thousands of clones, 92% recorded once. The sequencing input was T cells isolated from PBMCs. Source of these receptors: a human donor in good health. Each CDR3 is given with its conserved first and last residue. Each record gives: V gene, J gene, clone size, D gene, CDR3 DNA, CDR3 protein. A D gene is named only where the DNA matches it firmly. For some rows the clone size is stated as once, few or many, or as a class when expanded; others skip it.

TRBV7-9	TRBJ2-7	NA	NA	TGTGCCAGCAGCTCAAGTTCAGGGGACGAGCAGTACTTC	CASSSSSGDEQYF
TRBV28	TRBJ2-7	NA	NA	TGTGCCAGCAGGCTTACAGGGAAAAAGGGCTACGAGCAGTACTTC	CASRLTGKKGYEQYF
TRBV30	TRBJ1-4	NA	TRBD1	TGTGCCTGGAGGCGATATCAGGGACAGAATAATGAAAAACTGTTTTTT	CAWRRYQGQNNEKLFF
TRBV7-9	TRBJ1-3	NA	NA	TGTGCCACCGGGGGAAACACCATATATTTT	CATGGNTIYF
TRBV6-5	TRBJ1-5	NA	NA	TGTGCCAGCAGTTCGTCCTTAACAGGCTCCAATCAGCCCCAGCATTTT	CASSSSLTGSNQPQHF
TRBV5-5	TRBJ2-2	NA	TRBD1	TGTGCCAGCAGCTTACAGACAGGGTCGAACACCGGGGAGCTGTTTTTT	CASSLQTGSNTGELFF
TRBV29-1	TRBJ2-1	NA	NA	TGCAGCGTCCGAGCGGGTTCCAATGAGCAGTTCTTC	CSVRAGSNEQFF
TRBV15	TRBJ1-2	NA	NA	TGTGCCACCAGATCCGGGACACTCTATGGCTACACCTTC	CATRSGTLYGYTF
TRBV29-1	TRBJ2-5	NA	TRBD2	TGCAGCGTTGAGCCTAGCGGGAATCCGAAGACCCAGTACTTC	CSVEPSGNPKTQYF
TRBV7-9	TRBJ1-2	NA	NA	TGTGCCAGCAGCTTTGGTTCTGGGAGAAAAGGCTACACCTTC	CASSFGSGRKGYTF
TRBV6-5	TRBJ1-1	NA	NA	TGTGCCAGCAGCTACGGACAGATGAACACTGAAGCTTTCTTT	CASSYGQMNTEAFF
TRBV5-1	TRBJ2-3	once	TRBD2	TGCGCCAGCAGCCTAGCGGGAGGAGGCGCAGATACGCAGTATTTT	CASSLAGGGADTQYF
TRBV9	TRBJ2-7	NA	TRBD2	TGTGCCAGCAGCGTGCGGGGGGGGAGAGAGTTCGAGCAGTACTTC	CASSVRGGREFEQYF
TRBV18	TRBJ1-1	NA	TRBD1	TGTGCCAGCTCACCCACTACAGGGGACACTGAAGCTTTCTTT	CASSPTTGDTEAFF
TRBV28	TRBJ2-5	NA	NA	TGTGCCAGCAGCCAATCAGGACAAGTCCAAGAGACCCAGTACTTC	CASSQSGQVQETQYF
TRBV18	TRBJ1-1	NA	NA	TGTGCCAGCTCACCTAGGACAGTCGTGGACTCTGAAGCTTTCTTT	CASSPRTVVDSEAFF
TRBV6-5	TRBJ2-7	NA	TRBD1	TGTGCCAGCAGTTACGACAGGGTCTACGAGCAGTACTTC	CASSYDRVYEQYF
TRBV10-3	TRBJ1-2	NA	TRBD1	TGTGCCATCGGGACAGGGAATAACTATGGCTACACCTTC	CAIGTGNNYGYTF
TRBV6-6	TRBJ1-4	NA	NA	TGTGCCAGCAGTAGCAGGTCTAATGAAAAACTGTTTTTT	CASSSRSNEKLFF
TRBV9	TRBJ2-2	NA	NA	TGTGCCAGCAGGGACCCTATGGACAGTTTCTCCGGGGAGCTGTTTTTT	CASRDPMDSFSGELFF
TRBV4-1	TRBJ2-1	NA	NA	TGCGCCAGCAGCCAAGATAGGGAGAATGAGCAGTTCTTC	CASSQDRENEQFF
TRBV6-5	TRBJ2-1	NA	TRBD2	TGTGCCAGCAGTTACTCAGGGACTAGCATAGGGATCTTC	CASSYSGTSIGIF
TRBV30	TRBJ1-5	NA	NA	TGTGCCTGGAGTGGACATAGCAATCAGCCCCAGCATTTT	CAWSGHSNQPQHF
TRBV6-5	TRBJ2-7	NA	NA	TGTGCCAGCAGTTTAGCGAACTCCTACGAGCAGTACTTC	CASSLANSYEQYF
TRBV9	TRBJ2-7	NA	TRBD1	TGTGCCAGCAGCGTAGTCGGGGACAGCTCCTACGAGCAGTACTTC	CASSVVGDSSYEQYF
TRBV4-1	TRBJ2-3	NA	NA	TGCGCCAGCAGCCAAGAACACTACGGCACAGATACGCAGTATTTT	CASSQEHYGTDTQYF
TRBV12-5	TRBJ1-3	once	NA	TGTGCTAGTGGACATGGCGGTCAAGGAAACACCATATATTTT	CASGHGGQGNTIYF
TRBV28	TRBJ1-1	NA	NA	TGTGCCAGCAGTTTACAGAACACTGAAGCTTTCTTT	CASSLQNTEAFF
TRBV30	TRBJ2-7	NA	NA	TGTGCCTGGAGTGCTACCGATTTCTACGAGCAGTACTTC	CAWSATDFYEQYF
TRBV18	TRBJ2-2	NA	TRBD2	TGTGCCAGCTCATTGTCCGGGACTAGCGGGACCCTCGGGGAGCTGTTTTTT	CASSLSGTSGTLGELFF
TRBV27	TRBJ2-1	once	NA	TGTGCCAGCAGTTTATTCGCGAACTACTACAATGAGCAGTTCTTC	CASSLFANYYNEQFF
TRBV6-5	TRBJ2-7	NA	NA	TGTGCCAGCAGTTACTCCTCGGGGGACGGACCCTACGAGCAGTACTTC	CASSYSSGDGPYEQYF
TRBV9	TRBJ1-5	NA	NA	TGTGCCAGCAGCACTTACAGGGACCGAGATCAGCCCCAGCATTTT	CASSTYRDRDQPQHF
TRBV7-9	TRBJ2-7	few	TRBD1	TGTGCCAGCAGCTTGAGGACAGGTCGATCCTACGAGCAGTACTTC	CASSLRTGRSYEQYF
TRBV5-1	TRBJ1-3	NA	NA	TGCGCCAGCAGGGGCGACCCGGACACCATATATTTT	CASRGDPDTIYF
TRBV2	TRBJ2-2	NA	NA	TGTGCCAGCACCCGACTAGATCGCTCCGGGGAGCTGTTTTTT	CASTRLDRSGELFF
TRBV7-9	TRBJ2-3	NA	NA	TGTGCCAGCAGCCTATCAATTAGCGCAGATACGCAGTATTTT	CASSLSISADTQYF
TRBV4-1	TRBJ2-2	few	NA	TGCGCCAGCACCCGAATTACAGGGAACACCGGGGAGCTGTTTTTT	CASTRITGNTGELFF
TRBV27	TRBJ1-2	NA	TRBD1	TGTGCCAGCAGTTTACTGGGACAGGGCTATGGCTACACCTTC	CASSLLGQGYGYTF
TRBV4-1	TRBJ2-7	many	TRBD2	TGCGCCAGCAGACGAACTAGCGCATCCTACGAGCAGTACTTC	CASRRTSASYEQYF
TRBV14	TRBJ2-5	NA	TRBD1	TGTGCCACCGGGACAGGCCAAGAGACCCAGTACTTC	CATGTGQETQYF
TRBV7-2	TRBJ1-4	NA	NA	TGTGCCAGCAGGCAACGGGACACCTCTAATGAAAAACTGTTTTTT	CASRQRDTSNEKLFF
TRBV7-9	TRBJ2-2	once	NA	TGTGCCACTGGTTCGGCAGCTAGTTACACCGGGGAGCTGTTTTTT	CATGSAASYTGELFF
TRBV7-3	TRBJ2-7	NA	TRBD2	TGTGCCAGCAGCCCCTATAGCGGGAGGTCGGGGGAGCAGTACTTC	CASSPYSGRSGEQYF
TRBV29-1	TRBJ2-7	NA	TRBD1	TGCAGCGTTGAGGGACAGGGCGACGAGCAGTACTTC	CSVEGQGDEQYF
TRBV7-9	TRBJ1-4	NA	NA	TGTGCCAGCAGCATATTCAGGGTGGGGAATGAAAAACTGTTTTTT	CASSIFRVGNEKLFF
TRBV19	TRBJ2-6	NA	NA	TGTGCCACAAAAGGGACATTTAACTCTGGGGCCAACGTCCTGACTTTC	CATKGTFNSGANVLTF
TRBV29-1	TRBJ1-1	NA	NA	TGCAGCGTGGAAAGGTCGGGATTAGAAGCTTTCTTT	CSVERSGLEAFF
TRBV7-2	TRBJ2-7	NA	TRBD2	TGTGCCAGCAGCAAACAAGCGGGGGATGTAAACGAGCAGTACTTC	CASSKQAGDVNEQYF